The text below deals with one TCR beta chain. In germline, CDR1 is SGDLS, CDR2 YYNGEE. Unmatched junction bases numbered 9, after V lost 0 bases and J lost 3 bases. CDR3 length: 17 residues. As handled by the study authors: The assay estimated nucleated cells by amplifying reference gene primers. Measured with immunoSEQ multiplex PCR; TCRdb has only the in-frame clones, and not every one. Clone size and V and J calls were adopted from that table, with D and trimming inferred from the DNA. This repertoire shows 150,000 or so clones, 85% to 90% found once; its top ten account for around 15%. This entry is derived from a study of blood T cell repertoires in COVID-19.

The sample was peripheral blood. The gene calls are TRBV9 and TRBJ2-3, with TRBD2 identical over 8 bases. This clonotype was obtained from a man aged 18 to 29 with COVID-19, enrolled during active disease. CDR3 sequence (DNA): TGTGCCAGCAGCGTAGGGGCGCGGGAGGCGTTAACAGATACGCAGTATTTT. Protein: CASSVGAREALTDTQYF.